This passage covers 14 T cell receptor beta chains from one sample sequenced in a study of T cells in tuberculosis. Libraries were prepared by immunoSEQ multiplex PCR; TCRdb keeps only in-frame clonotypes and omits some of them. The table shows around 19,000 clones, with 75% to 90% occurring only once. Material for sequencing was PBMCs. The receptors originated from a donor aged 10-29 years with latent tuberculosis or without tuberculosis infection.

The chain is built from TRBV5-1 and TRBJ2-7; TRBD1 matches 9 bases. Trimming at V came to 5 bases and at J to 0 bases, leaving 6 bases not matched to a gene. The CDR3 runs 15 residues. From germline, CDR1 is SGHRS and CDR2 YFSETQ. The CDR3 nucleotides read TGCGCCAGCAGTCGGGACAGGGAAAGCTCCTACGAGCAGTACTTC. Amino acid sequence: CASSRDRESSYEQYF.

V and J are TRBV5-6 and TRBJ1-1; D uncertain. The CDR3 is 11 residues long. Germline V gene data show CDR1 as SGHDT and CDR2 as YYEEEE. V was shortened by 2 bases and J by 4 bases, with 3 bases between the two germline ends. CDR3 loop: CASSFRTEAFF. CDR3 nucleotides: TGTGCCAGCAGCTTTCGCACTGAAGCTTTCTTT.

The chain links TRBV19 to TRBJ1-2; a weak D match, TRBD1 (6 bases). CDR3 length equals 14 residues. The germline V and J ends were trimmed by 7 bases and 5 bases, with 17 bases remaining between them. Germline V gene lookup returns CDR1 LNHDA and CDR2 SQIVND (reference sequence). The CDR3 nucleotides read TGTGCCAGTATTGGGCAGGGGTTAAAGTATGGCTACACCTTC. Translated, it gives CASIGQGLKYGYTF.

V and J are TRBV29-1 and TRBJ1-1; D gene unclear. The CDR3 totals 13 residues. Between the trimmed V and J ends, which lost 3 bases and 0 bases, there was a span of 8 bases. Germline lookup yields CDR1 SQVTM and CDR2 ANQGSEA. This CDR3 reads CSVEAQLNTEAFF. The CDR3 DNA follows: TGCAGCGTTGAGGCACAGTTGAACACTGAAGCTTTCTTT.

V usage is TRBV6-5 and J usage is TRBJ2-7; 7 nucleotides align to TRBD1. J gave up 4 bases and V 2 bases, and 11 bases lay outside the gene matches. The CDR3 is 16 residues long. Germline CDR1 MNHEY, CDR2 SVGAGI. The CDR3 here is CASSYAKSTGWYEQYF. DNA for the CDR3: TGTGCCAGCAGTTACGCAAAATCGACAGGGTGGTACGAGCAGTACTTC.

The chain links TRBV7-2 to TRBJ2-3; D may be TRBD1 (7 bases). Germline loops: CDR1 SGHTA, CDR2 FQGNSA. This CDR3 has 16 amino acids. Trimming removed 5 bases at V and 1 base at J, with 16 bases between. The CDR3 loop is CASSNRGLVGTDTQYF. DNA for the CDR3: TGTGCCAGCAGCAACAGGGGACTCGTTGGCACAGATACGCAGTATTTT.

V and J are TRBV5-6 and TRBJ1-2, with unresolved D. CDR3 size: 15 residues. Germline assignment: CDR1 SGHDT and CDR2 YYEEEE. V lost 0 bases, J lost 2 bases, and 11 bases lay in between. The CDR3 DNA follows: TGTGCCAGCAGCTTGGCCTGGACTGTGAACTATGGCTACACCTTC. Translating gives CASSLAWTVNYGYTF.

V and J are TRBV28 and TRBJ2-5; unclear D gene. This CDR3 contains 12 residues. Trimming shortened V by 5 bases and J by 1 base, and 5 bases separated the two germline ends. The germline V gene has CDR1 MDHEN and CDR2 SYDVKM. The CDR3 region has the DNA TGTGCCAGCAGTCCTCCCCAAGAGACCCAGTACTTC. Protein sequence: CASSPPQETQYF.

The sample holds one count of this clone. The V gene is TRBV5-1, the J gene TRBJ1-6; the match to TRBD1 covers 8 bases. CDR3 length: 14 residues. V was pared by 4 bases and J by 10 bases, with 7 bases of the junction left unmatched. Germline-derived CDR1 and CDR2 are SGHRS and YFSETQ. This chain's CDR3 is CASSRLTGGSPLHF. The CDR3 bases are TGCGCCAGCAGCCGATTAACAGGGGGATCACCCCTCCACTTT.

This rearrangement joins TRBV5-4 to TRBJ1-1; D remains ambiguous. Germline V gives CDR1 SGHNT, CDR2 YYREEE (reference sequence). The CDR3 sequence is 12 residues long. Trimming removed 1 base at V and 5 bases at J, with 6 bases between. CDR3 protein: CASSLRGTEAFF. CDR3 sequence (DNA): TGTGCCAGCAGCTTGAGAGGAACTGAAGCTTTCTTT.

CDR3 sequence reads: CASSPDRGQETQYF. The CDR3 bases are TGCGCCAGCAGTCCGGACAGGGGCCAAGAGACCCAGTACTTC. J is TRBJ2-5 and V is TRBV5-1, with 9 bases aligning to TRBD1. The CDR3 is made up of 14 amino acids. V lost 5 bases to trimming and J lost 1 base; unmatched junction nucleotides: 3. CDR1 SGHRS and CDR2 YFSETQ come from the germline V gene.

This sequence joins TRBV6-6 and TRBJ2-5, with D hard to call. The CDR3 length is 13 residues. Germline V gene data show CDR1 as MNHNY and CDR2 as SVGAGI (reference sequence). The V and J ends lost 2 bases and 2 bases respectively, with 6 bases between them. The CDR3, as DNA: TGTGCCAGCAGTTACGCCCAGCAAGAGACCCAGTACTTC. Protein product: CASSYAQQETQYF.

V is TRBV5-1 and J is TRBJ1-5; a weak D match, TRBD1 (6 bases). Germline CDR1 is SGHRS and CDR2 is YFSETQ. This CDR3 is built from 15 residues. The V end was cut by 4 bases, the J end by 0 bases, with 11 bases between. The CDR3 here is CASSEGGNSNQPQHF. The CDR3 DNA reads TGCGCCAGCAGCGAGGGGGGGAATAGCAATCAGCCCCAGCATTTT.

The rearrangement links TRBV7-2 to TRBJ1-6; 8 bases map to TRBD1. Germline V gene sequence: CDR1 SGHTA, CDR2 FQGNSA. The CDR3 totals 17 residues. V lost 3 bases and J lost 0; bases outside the gene matches: 4. In DNA form, the CDR3 reads TGTGCCAGCAGCTTTGGACAGGGAAGCTCCTATAATTCACCCCTCCACTTT. The encoded protein is CASSFGQGSSYNSPLHF.